The rows below give T cell receptor beta chains drawn from one sample of a study of blood T cell repertoires in COVID-19. The table came from immunoSEQ multiplex PCR; TCRdb's copy has only in-frame clones and leaves some out. The sample shows around 90,000 clones, around 88% of them seen only once. Sequencing was performed on peripheral blood. The receptors come from a man aged 50-60 years with COVID-19, enrolled during active disease. CDR3s include the opening cysteine and the closing phenylalanine or tryptophan. D genes are given only for firm matches. Clone size is stated in some rows and not others, as once, few, many or a class when expanded.

abundance,d_gene,j_gene,v_gene,CDR3aa,CDR3nt
-,TRBD1,TRBJ2-3,TRBV9,CASSPRGGTGADTQYF,TGTGCCAGCAGCCCCAGGGGGGGGACAGGGGCAGATACGCAGTATTTT
-,TRBD1,TRBJ1-1,TRBV9,CASSDRGGTEAFF,TGTGCCAGCAGCGACAGGGGTGGGACTGAAGCTTTCTTT
-,TRBD1,TRBJ2-2,TRBV6-5,CASSQQGVGTGELFF,TGTGCCAGCAGCCAACAGGGGGTTGGCACCGGGGAGCTGTTTTTT
-,TRBD2,TRBJ2-1,TRBV7-2,CASSLGLAGVIESYNEQFF,TGTGCCAGCAGCTTGGGACTAGCGGGGGTCATAGAATCCTACAATGAGCAGTTCTTC
-,TRBD1,TRBJ1-5,TRBV20-1,CSASTTGGGQPQHF,TGCAGTGCTAGTACTACAGGGGGCGGTCAGCCCCAGCATTTT
-,-,TRBJ2-6,TRBV15,CATSYPSGSGANVLTF,TGTGCCACCAGCTATCCTTCAGGTTCGGGGGCCAACGTCCTGACTTTC
-,TRBD1,TRBJ1-4,TRBV7-2,CASSRNRGSATNEKLFF,TGTGCCAGCAGCAGAAACAGGGGGAGTGCAACTAATGAAAAACTGTTTTTT
-,TRBD2,TRBJ2-1,TRBV15,CATRGTSGGAYNEQFF,TGTGCCACCAGAGGGACTAGCGGGGGGGCCTACAATGAGCAGTTCTTC
-,TRBD1,TRBJ1-4,TRBV28,CASSHRTGVNEKLFF,TGTGCCAGCAGCCACCGGACAGGGGTTAATGAAAAACTGTTTTTT
-,-,TRBJ2-3,TRBV20-1,CSASISGTDTQYF,TGCAGTGCTAGTATTAGCGGCACAGATACGCAGTATTTT
-,TRBD1,TRBJ2-6,TRBV6-4,CASSPGQGALGANVLTF,TGTGCCAGCAGCCCGGGACAGGGGGCGCTTGGGGCCAACGTCCTGACTTTC
-,TRBD1,TRBJ2-7,TRBV3-1/TRBV3-2,CASGTGWYEQYF,TGTGCCAGCGGGACAGGGTGGTACGAGCAGTACTTC
-,TRBD1,TRBJ2-7,TRBV19,CASSIGTVSYEQYF,TGTGCCAGTAGTATCGGGACAGTCTCCTACGAGCAGTACTTC
-,TRBD1,TRBJ1-3,TRBV7-8,CASSSYDRANTIYF,TGTGCCAGCAGCTCCTACGACAGGGCGAACACCATATATTTT
-,-,TRBJ1-5,TRBV4-2,CASSQEGHQPQHF,TGTGCCAGCAGCCAAGAGGGGCATCAGCCCCAGCATTTT
-,-,TRBJ1-1,TRBV6-5,CASSYSRGQIVAFF,TGTGCCAGCAGTTACTCCCGGGGACAAATTGTAGCTTTCTTT
-,-,TRBJ1-1,TRBV6-5,CASSYITGFFTEAFF,TGTGCCAGCAGTTATATTACGGGTTTTTTCACTGAAGCTTTCTTT
-,-,TRBJ2-7,TRBV7-9,CASSPQYEQYF,TGTGCCAGCAGCCCCCAATACGAGCAGTACTTC
few,-,TRBJ1-3,TRBV5-1,CASSSLNTIYF,TGCGCCAGCAGCTCTCTAAACACCATATATTTT
once,-,TRBJ2-5,TRBV3-1/TRBV3-2,CASSPFAGQETQYF,TGTGCCAGCAGCCCTTTCGCGGGACAAGAGACCCAGTACTTC
-,-,TRBJ1-3,TRBV4-2,CASSQEVIRTSGNTIYF,TGTGCCAGCAGCCAAGAAGTGATACGTACTTCTGGAAACACCATATATTTT
-,-,TRBJ2-7,TRBV11-2,CASSTTSREQYF,TGTGCCAGCAGCACCACTAGTCGGGAGCAGTACTTC
-,TRBD1,TRBJ1-4,TRBV12-3/TRBV12-4,CASRRPGQGLYF,TGTGCCAGCAGGAGACCGGGACAGGGACTTTATTTT
few,-,TRBJ1-2,TRBV7-9,CARISRGEYGYTF,TGTGCCAGGATCTCTCGGGGAGAGTATGGCTACACCTTC
once,-,TRBJ1-4,TRBV9,CASSYGTTPEKLFF,TGTGCCAGCAGCTACGGGACAACTCCGGAAAAACTGTTTTTT
-,-,TRBJ2-1,TRBV5-8,CASSLSYNSYNEQFF,TGTGCCAGCAGCTTGAGTTACAACTCCTACAATGAGCAGTTCTTC
-,-,TRBJ1-5,TRBV2,CASSRDTYSNQPQHF,TGTGCCAGCAGCCGGGACACCTATAGCAATCAGCCCCAGCATTTT
-,-,TRBJ1-6,TRBV4-3,CASSQLRGSQGGPLHF,TGCGCCAGCAGCCAACTCAGAGGGTCTCAAGGGGGACCCCTCCACTTT
-,TRBD2,TRBJ2-1,TRBV6-2/TRBV6-3,CASSYSRGWYNEQFF,TGTGCCAGCAGTTACTCGCGGGGGTGGTACAATGAGCAGTTCTTC